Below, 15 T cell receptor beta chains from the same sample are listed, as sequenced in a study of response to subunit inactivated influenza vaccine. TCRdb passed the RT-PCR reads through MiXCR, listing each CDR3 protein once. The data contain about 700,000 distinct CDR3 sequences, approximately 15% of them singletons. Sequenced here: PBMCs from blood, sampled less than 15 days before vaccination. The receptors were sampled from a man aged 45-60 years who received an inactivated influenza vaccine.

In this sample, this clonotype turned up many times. CDR3 region: CASTNRNTIYF. The CDR3 coding sequence is TGTGCCAGCACCAACCGAAACACCATATATTTT. This chain uses TRBV28 with TRBJ1-3; no clear D gene. V lost 7 bases and J lost 5, with 6 bases in between. Germline V gene lookup returns CDR1 MDHEN and CDR2 SYDVKM. The CDR3 length is 11 residues.

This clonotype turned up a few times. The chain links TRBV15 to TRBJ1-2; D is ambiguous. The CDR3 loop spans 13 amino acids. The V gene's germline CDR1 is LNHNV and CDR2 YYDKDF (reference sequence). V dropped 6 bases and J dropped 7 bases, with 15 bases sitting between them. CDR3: CATRNPSVPGYTF. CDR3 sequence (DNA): TGTGCCACCAGAAACCCCTCGGTCCCTGGCTACACCTTC.

The DNA for the CDR3 is TGTGCCAGCAGCTTACAGGGAGCGAGATCCTACGAGCAGTACTTC. As protein: CASSLQGARSYEQYF. V usage is TRBV7-2 and J usage is TRBJ2-7; TRBD1 or TRBD2 may be the D gene (5 bases each). Per germline, CDR1 SGHTA and CDR2 FQGNSA. The V end was cut by 2 bases, the J end by 1 base, with 12 bases between. The CDR3 covers 15 residues.

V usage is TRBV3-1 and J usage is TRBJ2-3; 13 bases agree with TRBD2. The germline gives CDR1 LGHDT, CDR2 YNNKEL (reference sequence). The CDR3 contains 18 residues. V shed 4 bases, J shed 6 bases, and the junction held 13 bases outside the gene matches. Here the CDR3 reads CASSRLPGLAGAVDTQYF. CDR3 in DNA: TGTGCCAGCAGCCGACTTCCCGGACTAGCGGGAGCGGTGGATACGCAGTATTTT.

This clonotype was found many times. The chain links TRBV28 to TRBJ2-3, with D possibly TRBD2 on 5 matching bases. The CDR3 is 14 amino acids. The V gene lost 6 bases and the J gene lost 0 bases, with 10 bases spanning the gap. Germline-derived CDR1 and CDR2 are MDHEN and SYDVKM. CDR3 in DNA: TGTGCCAGCAGCCTCGGGGTCAGCACAGATACGCAGTATTTT. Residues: CASSLGVSTDTQYF.

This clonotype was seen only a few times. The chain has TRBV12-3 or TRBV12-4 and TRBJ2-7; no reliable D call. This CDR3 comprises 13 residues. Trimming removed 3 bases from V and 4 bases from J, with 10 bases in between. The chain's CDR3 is CASSFALGYEQYF. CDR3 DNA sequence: TGTGCCAGCAGTTTCGCCCTGGGGTACGAGCAGTACTTC.

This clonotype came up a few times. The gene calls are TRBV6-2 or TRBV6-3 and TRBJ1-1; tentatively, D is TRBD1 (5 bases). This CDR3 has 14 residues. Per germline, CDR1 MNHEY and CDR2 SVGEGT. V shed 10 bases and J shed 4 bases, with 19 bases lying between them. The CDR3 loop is CATGKGWALTEAFF. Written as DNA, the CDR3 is TGTGCCACCGGGAAGGGGTGGGCTCTCACTGAAGCTTTCTTT.

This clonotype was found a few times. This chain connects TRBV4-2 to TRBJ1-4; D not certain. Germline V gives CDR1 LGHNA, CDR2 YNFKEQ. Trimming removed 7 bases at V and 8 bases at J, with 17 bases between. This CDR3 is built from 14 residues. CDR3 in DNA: TGTGCCAGCACCCCGACCGACGGGAGGGAAAAACTGTTTTTT. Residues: CASTPTDGREKLFF.

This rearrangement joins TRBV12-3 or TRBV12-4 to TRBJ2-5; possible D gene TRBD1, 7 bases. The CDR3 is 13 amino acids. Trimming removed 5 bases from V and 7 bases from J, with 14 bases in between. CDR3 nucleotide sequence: TGTGCCAGCAGTCCGAGACAGGGAGGGACCCAGTACTTC. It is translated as CASSPRQGGTQYF.

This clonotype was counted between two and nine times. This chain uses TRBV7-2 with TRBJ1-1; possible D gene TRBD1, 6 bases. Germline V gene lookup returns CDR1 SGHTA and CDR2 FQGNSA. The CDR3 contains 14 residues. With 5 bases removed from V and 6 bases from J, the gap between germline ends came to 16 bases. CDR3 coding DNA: TGTGCCAGCAGCGTAATTGGGGGGGCCGCTGAAGCTTTCTTT. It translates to CASSVIGGAAEAFF. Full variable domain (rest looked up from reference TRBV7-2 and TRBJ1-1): GAGVSQSPSNKVTEKGKDVELRCDPISGHTALYWYRQSLGQGLEFLIYFQGNSAPDKSGLPSDRFSAERTGGSVSTLTIQRTQQEDSAVYLCASSVIGGAAEAFFGQGTRLTVV.

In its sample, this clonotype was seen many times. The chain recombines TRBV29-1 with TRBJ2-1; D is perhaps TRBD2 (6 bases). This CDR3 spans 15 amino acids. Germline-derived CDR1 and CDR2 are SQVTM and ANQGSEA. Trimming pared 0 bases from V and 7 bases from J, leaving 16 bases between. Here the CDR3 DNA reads TGCAGCGTTGAAGATCCGGTGAGGCGGGGTAATGAGCAGTTCTTC. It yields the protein CSVEDPVRRGNEQFF.

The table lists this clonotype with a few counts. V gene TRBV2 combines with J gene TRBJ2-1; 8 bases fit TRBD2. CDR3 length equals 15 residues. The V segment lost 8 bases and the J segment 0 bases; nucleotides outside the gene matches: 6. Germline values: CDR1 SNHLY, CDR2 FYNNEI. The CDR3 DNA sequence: TGTGCCAGCCGTCCAACTAGCGGCTCCTACAATGAGCAGTTCTTC. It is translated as CASRPTSGSYNEQFF.

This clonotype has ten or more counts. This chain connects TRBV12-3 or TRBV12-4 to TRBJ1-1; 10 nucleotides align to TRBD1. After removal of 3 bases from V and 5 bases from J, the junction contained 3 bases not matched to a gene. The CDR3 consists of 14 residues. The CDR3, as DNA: TGTGCCAGCAGTTTCGACAGGGGGCTTACTGAAGCTTTCTTT. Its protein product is CASSFDRGLTEAFF.

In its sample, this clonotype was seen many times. The CDR3 here is CASSFRGGNTEAFF. Here the CDR3 DNA reads TGTGCCAGCAGTTTTAGGGGCGGGAACACTGAAGCTTTCTTT. This rearrangement joins TRBV12-3 or TRBV12-4 to TRBJ1-1, with D maybe TRBD1 (5 bases). V gave up 3 bases and J gave up 1 base, with 9 bases separating them. There are 14 residues in the CDR3.

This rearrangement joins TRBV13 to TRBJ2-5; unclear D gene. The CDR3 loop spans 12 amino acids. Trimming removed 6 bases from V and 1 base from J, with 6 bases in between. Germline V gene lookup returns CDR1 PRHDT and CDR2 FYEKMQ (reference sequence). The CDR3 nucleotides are TGTGCCAGCAGAGGTACCCAAGAGACCCAGTACTTC. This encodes CASRGTQETQYF.